These T cell receptor beta chains were read from a single sample in a study of T-cell reconstitution after alpha-beta-depleted transplantation in children. A single record per CDR3 protein comes from TCRdb applying MiXCR to the PCR reads. Of approximately 250,000 distinct CDR3 sequences listed, 9.7% are singletons. The input for sequencing was PBMCs from the stem cell graft donor, taken from the stem cell graft. These receptors were taken from a human donor who donated a stem cell graft to a child with SCID. Both conserved end residues are trimmed from each CDR3. Size is stated for part of the rows, as once, few or many counts, or as a class when the clone is expanded.

-	TRBV7-2	12	TRBJ1-2	ASSPRSVNYGYT
many	TRBV6-1	14	TRBJ2-3	ASSQRGGGSTDTQY
many	TRBV6-2/TRBV6-3	12	TRBJ1-5	ASSLTRGGQPQH
many	TRBV7-2	13	TRBJ2-3	ASSLLGGLSDTQY
-	TRBV5-1	15	TRBJ1-1	ASSQDGVSGANTEAF
many	TRBV5-1	14	TRBJ1-4	ASSLRGGAGNEKLF
many	TRBV5-1	11	TRBJ1-1	ASLGQANTEAF
many	TRBV12-3/TRBV12-4	13	TRBJ1-1	ASSLAGPAVTEAF
many	TRBV7-6	14	TRBJ2-2	ASSLETALNTGELF
-	TRBV29-1	12	TRBJ1-4	SVFRTGTNEKLF
-	TRBV29-1	11	TRBJ1-2	SVENRGWDGYT
-	TRBV30	10	TRBJ1-2	AWGPLGYGYT
many	TRBV12-3/TRBV12-4	11	TRBJ2-1	ASSLGVYNEQF
many	TRBV14	16	TRBJ2-7	ASSQERALWRRSYEQY
many	TRBV6-5	12	TRBJ1-1	ASSYQTANTEAF
many	TRBV20-1	14	TRBJ1-5	SAGGQGAFGNQPQH
many	TRBV4-2	13	TRBJ2-1	ASSQEGSGYNEQF
many	TRBV9	11	TRBJ2-1	ASSVDGYNEQF
many	TRBV5-6	13	TRBJ1-2	ASSPRRVFNYGYT
many	TRBV5-5	11	TRBJ1-6	ASRGQGPSPLH
many	TRBV5-1	12	TRBJ2-1	ASSLNRAAHEQF
many	TRBV27	15	TRBJ1-5	ASSKTRQGLGNQPQH
many	TRBV5-1	13	TRBJ1-1	ASSARKGVRTEAF
many	TRBV12-3/TRBV12-4	12	TRBJ1-5	ASSSMSRNQPQH
many	TRBV9	12	TRBJ2-7	ASSKTGHQDEQY